One sample yielded the 2 T cell receptor beta chains listed below, sequenced in a study of monozygotic twins with inflammatory bowel disease. One entry per CDR3 protein, without DNA, is what TCRdb gives after re-calling the 5' RACE reads. In total, the table holds approximately 390,000 distinct CDR3 sequences. The sample consisted of blood. These receptors were collected from a human donor with ulcerative colitis or Crohn's disease, or a healthy co-twin of an affected twin (not recorded which).

J is TRBJ1-1 and V is TRBV11-2. The CDR3 has 15 amino acids. CDR1 and CDR2 from the germline V gene are SGHAT and FQNNGV. CDR3: CASSGPFVMNTEAFF.

The rearrangement links TRBV30 to TRBJ1-1; TCRdb outputs TRBD1, but without DNA this stays unchecked. CDR1 is GTSNPN and CDR2 is SVGIG in the germline V gene (reference sequence). This CDR3 comprises 14 residues. CDR3: CAWSEGRGNTEAFF. Filled out from reference TRBV30 and TRBJ1-1, the complete variable domain reads SQTIHQWPATLVQPVGSPLSLECTVEGTSNPNLYWYRQAAGRGLQLLFYSVGIGQISSEVPQNLSASRPQDRQFILSSKKLLLSDSGFYLCAWSEGRGNTEAFFGQGTRLTVV.